This TCR beta chain appears in the sequencing data of a study of CD8 T cells in ankylosing spondylitis. TCRdb itself ran the 5' RACE reads through MiXCR, one entry per CDR3 protein. The table lists 300,000 to 350,000 distinct CDR3 sequences, less than 25% of them singletons, with under 4% in the top ten. As concerns this clonotype: What it recognizes is unknown.

V was trimmed by 6 bases and J by 0 bases, leaving 17 bases between them. Germline V gene data show CDR1 as DFQATT and CDR2 as SNEGSKA (reference sequence). This CDR3 is 15 amino acids long. Study results and caveats: Among TCR beta sequences, a motif of eight highly homologous variants appeared characteristic of ankylosing spondylitis blood. In peripheral blood, disease-linked CD8+ clones occurred at relatively low frequencies.

This TCR was sampled from a female donor with ankylosing spondylitis or in good health (not recorded which). The sequencing input was blood, either unsorted or a sorted T cell fraction (not recorded which). The chain combines TRBV20-1 with TRBJ2-5; the D gene is possibly TRBD1 (6 bases). The CDR3 DNA sequence: TGCAGTGCCCCTAGGGGGACACCTAACCAAGAGACCCAGTACTTC. It codes for CSAPRGTPNQETQYF.